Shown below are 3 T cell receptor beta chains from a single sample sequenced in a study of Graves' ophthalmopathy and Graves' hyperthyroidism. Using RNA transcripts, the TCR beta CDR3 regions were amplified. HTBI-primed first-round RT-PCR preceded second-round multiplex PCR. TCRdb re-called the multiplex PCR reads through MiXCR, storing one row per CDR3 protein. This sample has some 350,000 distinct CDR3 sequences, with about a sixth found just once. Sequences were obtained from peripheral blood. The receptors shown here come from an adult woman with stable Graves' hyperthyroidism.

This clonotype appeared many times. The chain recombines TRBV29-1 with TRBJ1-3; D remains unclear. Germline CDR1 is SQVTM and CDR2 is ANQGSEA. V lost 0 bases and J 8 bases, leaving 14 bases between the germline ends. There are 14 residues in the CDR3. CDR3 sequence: CSVEDPIYRDTIYF. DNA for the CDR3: TGCAGCGTTGAAGACCCTATATACCGGGACACCATATATTTT.

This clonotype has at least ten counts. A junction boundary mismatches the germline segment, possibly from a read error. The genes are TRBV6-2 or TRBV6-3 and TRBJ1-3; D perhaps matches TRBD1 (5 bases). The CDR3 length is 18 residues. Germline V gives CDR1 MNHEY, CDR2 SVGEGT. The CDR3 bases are TGTGCCAGCAGTTACTCGGGGGACGGGGCTTACTCTGGGAACACCATATATTTT. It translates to CASSYSGDGAYSGNTIYF.

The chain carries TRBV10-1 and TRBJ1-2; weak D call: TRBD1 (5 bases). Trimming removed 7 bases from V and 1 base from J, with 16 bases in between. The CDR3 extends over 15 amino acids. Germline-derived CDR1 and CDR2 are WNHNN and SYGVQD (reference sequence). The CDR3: CASTMAWTFNYGYTF. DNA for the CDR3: TGCGCCAGCACCATGGCGTGGACATTTAACTATGGCTACACCTTC.